A single sample is the source of the 21 T cell receptor beta chains below, sequenced in a study of T cell clonotyping in hematopoietic cell transplantation. This table comes from immunoSEQ multiplex PCR, and its TCRdb copy is limited to in-frame clones, with some not included. The table records some 16,000 clones, 93% of them present only once. Time point: recipient sample about 28 days before transplant, after cytoreduction. The sample here was peripheral blood mononuclear cells, taken before stem cell transplant. The origin of the receptors is a man aged 18 to 30 with biphenotypic leukemia. Some clones in this sample may be carry-over from other donors' samples.

The chain carries TRBV4-1 and TRBJ1-6; the D is unclear. This CDR3 contains 16 residues. From germline, CDR1 is MGHRA and CDR2 YSYEKL. V lost 1 base, J lost 7 bases, and 14 bases lay in between. The CDR3 region is CASSQGPGRTNSPLHF. Written as DNA, the CDR3 is TGCGCCAGCAGCCAAGGGCCAGGAAGGACCAATTCACCCCTCCACTTT.

A few counts support this clone. This same CDR3 is encoded by further DNA sequences in the sample. This rearrangement joins TRBV5-6 to TRBJ1-5, with D uncertain. The ends were cut back, 0 bases at V and 7 bases at J, with 8 bases in the middle. The CDR3 loop spans 13 amino acids. Germline V gives CDR1 SGHDT, CDR2 YYEEEE. In nucleotides, the CDR3 is TGTGCCAGCAGCTTGGCTCGAGGGCAGCCCCAGCATTTT. As protein: CASSLARGQPQHF.

This chain joins TRBV2 and TRBJ1-4; a possible D gene is TRBD1 (5 bases). The length of the CDR3 is 14 residues. The V end lost 2 bases, the J end lost 3 bases, and 7 bases lay between the germline ends. From germline, CDR1 is SNHLY and CDR2 FYNNEI. In DNA, the CDR3 is TGTGCCAGCAGTGAAAGGGACTCTAATGAAAAACTGTTTTTT. It is translated as CASSERDSNEKLFF.

The V and J genes are TRBV18 and TRBJ2-1; 7 bases fit TRBD1. This CDR3 has 15 residues. From germline, CDR1 is KGHSH and CDR2 LQKENI. Trimming at V came to 2 bases and at J to 7 bases, leaving 8 bases not matched to a gene. DNA of the CDR3: TGTGCCAGCTCACCAAGAACAGGGGCTGGGAATGAGCAGTTCTTC. Translating it yields CASSPRTGAGNEQFF.

The genes are TRBV19 and TRBJ1-5, with 8 bases aligning to TRBD1. The ends lost 5 bases at V and 2 bases at J; junction bases unmatched: 5. The CDR3 covers 15 residues. CDR1 is LNHDA and CDR2 is SQIVND in the germline V gene (reference sequence). The CDR3 DNA follows: TGTGCCAGTAGTCCGACAGGGGTAGGCAATCAGCCCCAGCATTTT. It is translated as CASSPTGVGNQPQHF.

The gene calls are TRBV2 and TRBJ2-2, with D perhaps assigned TRBD1 or TRBD2 (5 bases each). The CDR3 has 13 amino acids. Trimming left V 4 bases short and J 6 bases short, with 9 bases between. Germline V lookup: CDR1 SNHLY, CDR2 FYNNEI. The CDR3 bases are TGTGCCAGCAGTGTCGGGGACCCCGGGGAGCTGTTTTTT. This codes for CASSVGDPGELFF.

The J gene is TRBJ1-5, the V gene TRBV14; no clear D gene. CDR3 length: 16 residues. The germline V gene has CDR1 SGHDN and CDR2 FVKESK. Trimming pared 5 bases from V and 0 bases from J, leaving 14 bases between. CDR3 amino acids: CASSKKSTASNQPQHF. As DNA, the CDR3 is TGTGCCAGCAGCAAAAAATCAACAGCTAGCAATCAGCCCCAGCATTTT.

This clone occurred once. This chain links TRBV6-1 with TRBJ2-5; 10 positions match TRBD1. After removal of 6 bases from V and 2 bases from J, the junction contained 6 bases not matched to a gene. Germline V gives CDR1 MNHNS, CDR2 SASEGT. The CDR3 spans 15 residues. DNA of the CDR3: TGTGCCAGCAGAGGGGACAGGGGAGGACAAGAGACCCAGTACTTC. Protein: CASRGDRGGQETQYF.

This clone was seen a single time. The chain combines TRBV13 with TRBJ2-7, with 7 nucleotides matching TRBD1. There are 14 residues in the CDR3. Germline lookup yields CDR1 PRHDT and CDR2 FYEKMQ (reference sequence). Trimming cost V 6 bases and J 0 bases; bases outside gene matches: 5. For the CDR3, the DNA is TGTGCCAGCAGTGAACAGGGGAGCTCCTACGAGCAGTACTTC. This sequence encodes CASSEQGSSYEQYF.

V and J are TRBV4-3 and TRBJ2-5; D might be TRBD1 or TRBD2, each matching 5 bases. Looked up from germline, CDR1 is LGHNA and CDR2 is YSLEER. V was cut by 1 base and J by 1 base, with 13 bases left in between. This CDR3 contains 16 residues. The CDR3 nucleotides are TGCGCCAGCAGCCAAGGGGGGAAGGGCCCCCAAGAGACCCAGTACTTC. Encoded protein: CASSQGGKGPQETQYF.

This chain joins TRBV30 and TRBJ1-5; a possible D gene is TRBD1 (6 bases). In germline, CDR1 is GTSNPN, CDR2 SVGIG (reference sequence). V lost 1 base and J lost 5, with 18 bases in between. This CDR3 spans 16 amino acids. The CDR3 is CAWSATGRGDYQPQHF. CDR3 sequence (DNA): TGTGCCTGGAGTGCCACGGGCAGGGGAGATTATCAGCCCCAGCATTTT. The full variable domain, its missing parts supplied by reference TRBV30 and TRBJ1-5, is SQTIHQWPATLVQPVGSPLSLECTVEGTSNPNLYWYRQAAGRGLQLLFYSVGIGQISSEVPQNLSASRPQDRQFILSSKKLLLSDSGFYLCAWSATGRGDYQPQHFGDGTRLSIL.

The rearrangement uses TRBV5-6 and TRBJ1-5; D uncertain. The CDR3 length is 17 residues. V was pared by 4 bases and J by 3 bases, with 20 bases between. Germline assignment: CDR1 SGHDT and CDR2 YYEEEE. The CDR3 DNA sequence: TGTGCCAGCAGCCCATCGGGCCACGAACAGATCAATCAGCCCCAGCATTTT. Translation: CASSPSGHEQINQPQHF.

This clone was seen a single time. This sequence joins TRBV7-9 and TRBJ2-7, with D possibly matching TRBD2 (6 bases). The CDR3 has 12 residues. With 4 bases removed from V and 3 bases from J, the gap between germline ends came to 7 bases. Germline V gives CDR1 SEHNR, CDR2 FQNEAQ (reference sequence). CDR3 nucleotide sequence: TGTGCCAGCAGCTCGGGACTCTACGAGCAGTACTTC. Its protein product is CASSSGLYEQYF.

The chain couples TRBV7-9 to TRBJ1-1, with D unresolved. V was trimmed by 2 bases and J by 1 base, leaving 8 bases between them. The length of the CDR3 is 14 residues. Germline V gene sequence: CDR1 SEHNR, CDR2 FQNEAQ (reference sequence). The CDR3 DNA sequence: TGTGCCAGCAGCTTACAGTCGGCGAACACTGAAGCTTTCTTT. This encodes CASSLQSANTEAFF.

This clone appeared a single time. One junction end disagrees with the germline gene, perhaps due to a read error. V and J are TRBV5-6 and TRBJ1-2; 9 bases are shared with TRBD1. The CDR3 runs to 13 residues. Germline values: CDR1 SGHDT, CDR2 YYEEEE. The CDR3 spells CASSLGGQGPPVF. The CDR3 bases are TGTGCCAGCAGCTTAGGCGGACAGGGGCCCCCCGTCTTC.

The chain has TRBV5-1 and TRBJ2-5; the D gene is possibly TRBD1 (6 bases). The CDR3 has 14 residues. The V end lost 0 bases, the J end lost 4 bases, and 10 bases lay between the germline ends. Germline CDR1 SGHRS, CDR2 YFSETQ. The CDR3 here is CASSLAGDGETQYF. CDR3 nucleotides: TGCGCCAGCAGCTTGGCAGGGGACGGAGAGACCCAGTACTTC.

The genes are TRBV5-1 and TRBJ1-6; 9 bases fit TRBD1. The V and J ends lost 4 bases and 4 bases, in that order; junction bases with no gene match: 3. Germline V gene data show CDR1 as SGHRS and CDR2 as YFSETQ. This CDR3 region has 15 residues. CDR3 bases: TGCGCCAGCAGCATGGACAGGGGATATAATTCACCCCTCCACTTT. Translated: CASSMDRGYNSPLHF.

The chain recombines TRBV30 with TRBJ2-7; D not resolved. Deletions cut 0 bases from V and 0 bases from J, with 3 bases between. Germline V CDR1 and CDR2: GTSNPN, SVGIG (reference sequence). The CDR3 length is 12 residues. CDR3 in amino acids: CAWSVNSYEQYF. Written as DNA, the CDR3 is TGTGCCTGGAGTGTAAACTCCTACGAGCAGTACTTC.

This chain uses TRBV2 with TRBJ2-7, with 11 bases matching TRBD1. In germline, CDR1 is SNHLY, CDR2 FYNNEI. The junction had 8 bases not matched to a gene; V was cut back by 3 bases and J by 4 bases. The CDR3 is made up of 16 amino acids. In DNA, the CDR3 is TGTGCCAGCAGTGATCCCGGGACAGGGGGACTTTACGAGCAGTACTTC. Encoded protein: CASSDPGTGGLYEQYF.

This clone was picked up a small number of times. The rearrangement joins TRBV5-5 to TRBJ1-5; no firm D call. The germline gives CDR1 SGHKS, CDR2 YYEKEE (reference sequence). Trimming cost V 1 base and J 2 bases, with 7 bases left between them. The CDR3 is 14 residues long. This CDR3 reads CASSLRVGNQPQHF. In DNA, the CDR3 is TGTGCCAGCAGCTTGAGGGTGGGCAATCAGCCCCAGCATTTT.

V usage is TRBV19 and J usage is TRBJ1-1, with D perhaps TRBD1 (5 bases). The ends were cut back, 6 bases at V and 6 bases at J, with 8 bases in the middle. CDR1 and CDR2 from the germline V gene are LNHDA and SQIVND (reference sequence). The CDR3 is 11 residues long. The CDR3 here is CASRRQSEAFF. CDR3 DNA: TGTGCCAGTAGGCGACAGTCTGAAGCTTTCTTT. Full variable domain (rest looked up from reference TRBV19 and TRBJ1-1): DGGITQSPKYLFRKEGQNVTLSCEQNLNHDAMYWYRQDPGQGLRLIYYSQIVNDFQKGDIAEGYSVSREKKESFPLTVTSAQKNPTAFYLCASRRQSEAFFGQGTRLTVV.